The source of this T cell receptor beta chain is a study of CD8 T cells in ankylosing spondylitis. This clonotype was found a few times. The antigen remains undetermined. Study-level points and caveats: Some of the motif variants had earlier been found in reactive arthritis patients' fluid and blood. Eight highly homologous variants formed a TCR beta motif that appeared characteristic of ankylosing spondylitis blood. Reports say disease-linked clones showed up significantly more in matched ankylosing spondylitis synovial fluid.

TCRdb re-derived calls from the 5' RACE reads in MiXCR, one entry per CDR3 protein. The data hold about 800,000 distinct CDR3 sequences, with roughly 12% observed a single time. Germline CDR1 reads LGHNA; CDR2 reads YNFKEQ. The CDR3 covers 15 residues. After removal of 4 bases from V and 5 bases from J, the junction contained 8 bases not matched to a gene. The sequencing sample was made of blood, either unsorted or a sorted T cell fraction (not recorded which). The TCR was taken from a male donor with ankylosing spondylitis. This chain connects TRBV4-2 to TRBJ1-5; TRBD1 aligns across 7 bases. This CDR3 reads CASSLRQGADQPQHF. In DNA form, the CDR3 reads TGTGCCAGCAGCCTCAGACAGGGCGCGGATCAGCCCCAGCATTTT.